This TCR beta chain comes out of a study of cytomegalovirus exposure and HLA in healthy donors. This clone was found a few times. A multiplex PCR was run with 60 Vbeta primers and 13 Jbeta primers. Profiled with immunoSEQ multiplex PCR; TCRdb holds only in-frame clones, not every one. The sample yields approximately 150,000 clones, approximately 80% seen once. This CDR3 is built from 15 residues. Germline V lookup: CDR1 LGHNA, CDR2 YSLEER. The ends lost 5 bases at V and 3 bases at J; junction bases unmatched: 7. The chain employs TRBV4-3 and TRBJ2-5; 9 nucleotides agree with TRBD2. The sequence was obtained from a middle-aged woman in good health and CMV-seropositive. Sample: PBMCs. The CDR3 coding sequence is TGCGCCAGCAGCTTATCTAGCGGGATAAAAGAGACCCAGTACTTC. It specifies CASSLSSGIKETQYF.